This paragraph covers one T cell receptor beta chain sequence. Its specificity is not known. The sample comes from a study of T cell responses to AZD1222 COVID-19 vaccine. This CDR3 contains 13 residues. The V segment lost 4 bases and the J segment 8 bases; nucleotides outside the gene matches: 7. Looked up from germline, CDR1 is SGHTA and CDR2 is FQGTGA. Study-wide findings and caveats: Repertoires were collected only later (after the peak T cell response had occurred). Among spike-specific TCRs, nearly half reportedly target unmutated variant regions.

Sequencing used immunoSEQ multiplex PCR; TCRdb keeps in-frame clones, though not all of them. The top ten hold about 7.8% of the sample, which has 90,000 to 100,000 clones, around 89% seen once. The clonotype was recovered from an adult in good health. The chain joins TRBV7-3 to TRBJ1-2, with 7 bases aligning to TRBD1. The sample was peripheral blood, taken on day 0 of AZD1222 vaccination. CDR3 bases: TGTGCCAGCAGCTCACGGACAGGAGGAGGCTACACCTTC. Its protein product is CASSSRTGGGYTF.